This note documents a single T cell receptor beta chain sequence. The antigen it recognizes is unknown. Nothing much larger sits one base from this clone, and base qualities are not available. The time point label, read with the paper, signifies: baseline before oral tofacitinib. Lesional scalp punch biopsies and peripheral blood were obtained from alopecia areata patients. PBMCs were isolated by density centrifugation and stained for CD3, CD4 and CD8, and CD4+ and CD8+ T cells were sorted on a FACSAria. This sample was included in a study of CD8+ T cells in alopecia areata (dated by TCRdb to 2016 to 2019). Looking at the study overall: Treated patients were enrolled in an open-label pilot trial of oral tofacitinib at 5 to 10 mg twice daily for moderate-to-severe alopecia areata. Patients received tofacitinib for 6 to 18 months and were then followed off drug for 6 months to check for delayed response and recurrence. The study used high-throughput TCRbeta sequencing to examine T cell clonal expansion in alopecia areata, in both the C3H/HeJ mouse model and human patients. In humans, TCRbeta sequencing was performed on scalp tissue and on sorted CD4+ and CD8+ peripheral blood T cells from healthy controls and from patients with patchy or totalis/universalis alopecia areata. Biopsies were taken from tofacitinib-treated patients at baseline and again at 4 and 24 weeks into treatment, and several of those patients also had a later scalp biopsy. Scalp clonality was compared across normal scalp (n=4), patchy alopecia areata scalp (n=8), and alopecia totalis/universalis scalp (n=8). RNA came from the PAXgene miRNA kit for fixed scalp, the miRNeasy kit for PBMCs, and the RNeasy kit for mouse skin. TCRbeta CDR3 regions were amplified by immunoSEQ multiplex PCR with 35 Vbeta forward and 13 Jbeta reverse primers. Results the study describes overall, beyond this receptor: Compared with normal scalp, lesional scalp, particularly in alopecia totalis/universalis, had higher clonality and more expanded CD8+ clones, which suggests antigenic drive. Scalp TCR repertoire analysis is complicated because resident alphabeta T cells in normal human skin are also sequenced, whereas mouse skin is dominated by gammadelta T cells. Shared TCR sequences between patients were less evident than in mice, which may be partly attributable to HLA diversity in the patient population.

CDR1 and CDR2 (MDHEN, SYDVKM) derive from the germline V gene. Measured from the cysteine to the phenylalanine, the CDR3 is 12 residues long. Only the CDR3 portion is preserved as DNA: 36 bases, with reading frame beginning at the first base. Compared with germline, V lacks 5 bases and J lacks 6 bases; bases without a gene match: 4. Library creation used the immunoSEQ multiplex PCR assay. For TCR sequencing, RNA was extracted from every sample and reverse transcribed into cDNA to serve as template. First-strand cDNA was synthesized using SuperScript III with a 2:1 mix of oligo-dT and random hexamers. A synthetic immune receptor repertoire was used to assess amplification bias, and residual bias was removed computationally. Per the authors' processing: Raw reads were preprocessed to remove errors, and CDR3 was defined according to IMGT conventions as the region from the conserved cysteine to phenylalanine. To get clonality, Shannon entropy was normalized by log2 of the number of productive unique TCRs and the result was subtracted from 1. CD4 or CD8 identity of scalp clones was inferred by cross-referencing scalp TCRbeta sequences with sorted blood CD4 and CD8 repertoires. TCRdb obtained this table from immuneACCESS and retained in-frame rearrangements with V and J assigned. These tables miss some clones; where compared with another copy, unresolved V genes account for less than half of the shortfall, and the remainder is unexplained. The D gene and trimming were derived from the DNA, and the V and J assignments and clone size from that table. The sample table records fewer than 150,000 clones; approximately 58% of these occur just once. The ten largest clonotypes hold less than 5.5% of the sample.

The rearranged segments are TRBV28 and TRBJ2-7; a stretch of 7 junction bases matches TRBD1. Sample: CD4+ T cells sorted from blood, taken at week 0. The receptor was derived from a human donor with alopecia areata. CDR3 loop: CASSPTGIEQYF. The base sequence is TGTGCCAGCAGTCCGACAGGGATCGAGCAGTACTTC.